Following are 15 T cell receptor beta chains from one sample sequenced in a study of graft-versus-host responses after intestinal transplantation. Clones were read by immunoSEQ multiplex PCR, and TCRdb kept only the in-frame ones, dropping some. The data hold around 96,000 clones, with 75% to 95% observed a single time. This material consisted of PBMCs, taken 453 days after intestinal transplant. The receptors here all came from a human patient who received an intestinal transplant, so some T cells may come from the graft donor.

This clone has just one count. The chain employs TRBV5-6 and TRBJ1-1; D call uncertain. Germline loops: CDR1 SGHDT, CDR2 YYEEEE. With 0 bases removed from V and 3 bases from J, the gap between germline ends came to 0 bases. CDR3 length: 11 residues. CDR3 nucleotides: TGTGCCAGCAGCTTGGACACTGAAGCTTTCTTT. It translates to CASSLDTEAFF. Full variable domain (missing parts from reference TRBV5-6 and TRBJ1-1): DAGVTQSPTHLIKTRGQQVTLRCSPKSGHDTVSWYQQALGQGPQFIFQYYEEEERQRGNFPDRFSGHQFPNYSSELNVNALLLGDSALYLCASSLDTEAFFGQGTRLTVV.

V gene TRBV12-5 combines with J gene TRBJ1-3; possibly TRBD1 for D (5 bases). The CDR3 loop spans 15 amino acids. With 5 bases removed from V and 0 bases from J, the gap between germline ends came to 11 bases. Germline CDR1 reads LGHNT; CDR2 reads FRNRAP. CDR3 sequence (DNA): TGTGCTAGTGGTCTGACAGCGTCCTCTGGAAACACCATATATTTT. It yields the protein CASGLTASSGNTIYF.

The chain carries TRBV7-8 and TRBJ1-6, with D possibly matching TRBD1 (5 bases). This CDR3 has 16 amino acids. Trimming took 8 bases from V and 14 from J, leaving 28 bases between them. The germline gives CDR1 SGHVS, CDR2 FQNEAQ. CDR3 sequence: CASAVFSSGDPATLHF. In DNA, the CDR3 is TGTGCCAGCGCCGTTTTCAGCTCCGGGGACCCAGCCACCCTCCACTTT. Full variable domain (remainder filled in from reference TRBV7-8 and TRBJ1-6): GAGVSQSPRYKVAKRGQDVALRCDPISGHVSLFWYQQALGQGPEFLTYFQNEAQLDKSGLPSDRFFAERPEGSVSTLKIQRTQQEDSAVYLCASAVFSSGDPATLHFGNGTRLTVT.

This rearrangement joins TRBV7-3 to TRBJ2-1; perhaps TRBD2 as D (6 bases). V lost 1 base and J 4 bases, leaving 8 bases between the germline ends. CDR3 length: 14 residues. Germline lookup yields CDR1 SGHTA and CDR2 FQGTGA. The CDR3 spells CASSLSGEYNEQFF. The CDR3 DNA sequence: TGTGCCAGCAGCTTAAGCGGGGAATACAATGAGCAGTTCTTC.

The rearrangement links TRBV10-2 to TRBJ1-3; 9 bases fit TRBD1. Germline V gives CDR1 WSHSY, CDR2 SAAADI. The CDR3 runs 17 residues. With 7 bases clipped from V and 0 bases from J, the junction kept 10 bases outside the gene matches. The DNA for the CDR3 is TGCGCCAGCACTTACACCGGGACAGGGCTCTCTGGAAACACCATATATTTT. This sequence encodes CASTYTGTGLSGNTIYF.

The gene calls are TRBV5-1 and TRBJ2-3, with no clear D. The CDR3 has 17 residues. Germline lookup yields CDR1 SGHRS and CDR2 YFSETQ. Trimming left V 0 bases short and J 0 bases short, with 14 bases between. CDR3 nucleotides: TGCGCCAGCAGCTTGGCGATCACGGGCCAAAGCACAGATACGCAGTATTTT. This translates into CASSLAITGQSTDTQYF.

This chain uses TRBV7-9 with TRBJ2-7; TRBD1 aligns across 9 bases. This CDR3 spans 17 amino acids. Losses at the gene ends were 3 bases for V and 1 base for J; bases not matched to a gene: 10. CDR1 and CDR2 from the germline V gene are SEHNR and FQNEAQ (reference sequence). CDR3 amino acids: CASSFIPGTGSSYEQYF. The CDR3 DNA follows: TGTGCCAGCAGCTTTATCCCCGGGACAGGGTCTTCCTACGAGCAGTACTTC.

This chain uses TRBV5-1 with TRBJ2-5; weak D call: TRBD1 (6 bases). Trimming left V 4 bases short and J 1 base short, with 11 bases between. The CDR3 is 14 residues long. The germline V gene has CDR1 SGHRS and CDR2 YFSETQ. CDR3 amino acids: CASSGGQLQETQYF. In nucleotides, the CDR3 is TGCGCCAGCAGCGGAGGACAGCTCCAAGAGACCCAGTACTTC.

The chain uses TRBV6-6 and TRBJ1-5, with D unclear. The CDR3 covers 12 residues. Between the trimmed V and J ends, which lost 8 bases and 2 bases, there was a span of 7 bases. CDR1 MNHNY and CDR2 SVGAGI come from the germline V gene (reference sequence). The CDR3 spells CASAPGNQPQHF. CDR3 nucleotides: TGTGCCAGCGCGCCAGGCAATCAGCCCCAGCATTTT.

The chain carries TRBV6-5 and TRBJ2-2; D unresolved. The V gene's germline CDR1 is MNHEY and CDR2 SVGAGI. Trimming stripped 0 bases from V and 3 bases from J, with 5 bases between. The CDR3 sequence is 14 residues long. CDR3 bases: TGTGCCAGCAGTTACTCGAGGTACACCGGGGAGCTGTTTTTT. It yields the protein CASSYSRYTGELFF.

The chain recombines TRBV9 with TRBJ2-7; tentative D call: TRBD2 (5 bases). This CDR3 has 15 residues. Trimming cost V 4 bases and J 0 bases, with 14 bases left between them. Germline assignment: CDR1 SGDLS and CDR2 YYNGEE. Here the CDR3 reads CASSPLASLSYEQYF. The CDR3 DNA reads TGTGCCAGCAGCCCCTTGGCTAGCCTCTCCTACGAGCAGTACTTC.

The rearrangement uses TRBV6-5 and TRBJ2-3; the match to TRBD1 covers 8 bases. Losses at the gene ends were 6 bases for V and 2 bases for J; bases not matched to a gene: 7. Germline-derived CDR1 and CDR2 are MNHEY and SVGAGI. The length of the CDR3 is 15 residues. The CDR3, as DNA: TGTGCCAGCAGGGCCGCAGGGGGCCTCACAGATACGCAGTATTTT. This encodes CASRAAGGLTDTQYF.

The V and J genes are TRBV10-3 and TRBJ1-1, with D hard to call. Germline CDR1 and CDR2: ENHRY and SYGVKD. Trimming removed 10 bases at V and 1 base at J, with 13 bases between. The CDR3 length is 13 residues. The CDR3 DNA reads TGTGCCACATCAAGATCAGAGAACACTGAAGCTTTCTTT. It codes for CATSRSENTEAFF.

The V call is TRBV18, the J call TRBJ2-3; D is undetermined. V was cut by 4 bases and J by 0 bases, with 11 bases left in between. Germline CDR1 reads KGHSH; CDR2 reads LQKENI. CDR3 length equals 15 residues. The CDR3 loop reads CASSQGLPSTDTQYF. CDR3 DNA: TGTGCCAGCTCACAAGGGCTTCCTAGCACAGATACGCAGTATTTT.

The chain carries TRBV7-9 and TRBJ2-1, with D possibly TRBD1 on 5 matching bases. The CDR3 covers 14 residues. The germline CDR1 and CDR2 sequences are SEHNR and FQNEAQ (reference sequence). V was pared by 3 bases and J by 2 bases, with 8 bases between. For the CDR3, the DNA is TGTGCCAGCAGCTTCGCAGGGCCCTACAATGAGCAGTTCTTC. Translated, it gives CASSFAGPYNEQFF. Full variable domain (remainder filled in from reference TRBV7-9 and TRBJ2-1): DTGVSQNPRHKITKRGQNVTFRCDPISEHNRLYWYRQTLGQGPEFLTYFQNEAQLEKSRLLSDRFSAERPKGSFSTLEIQRTEQGDSAMYLCASSFAGPYNEQFFGPGTRLTVL.